This T cell receptor beta chain originates from a study of T-cell reconstitution after alpha-beta-depleted transplantation in children. This CDR3 spans 12 amino acids. V dropped 10 bases and J dropped 3 bases, with 9 bases sitting between them. Germline CDR1 reads SGHAT; CDR2 reads FQNNGV. The library targeted TCRbeta and was prepared with unique molecular identifiers. TCRdb independently ran MiXCR on the PCR reads; one entry per CDR3 protein. Altogether about 610,000 distinct CDR3 sequences are present, 20% to 30% being singletons, with the ten largest covering under 45%. Study-level results: A year post-transplant, T-cell counts and diversity derived mostly from newly produced T cells. The origin of high day-60 TCRbeta diversity in some patients lay in surviving recipient T cells and thymic progenitors. Reports say that about two months after transplant, the alpha-beta T cells came out of several hundred graft clones that had expanded.

Remarks on this clonotype: Its antigen is as yet unknown.

This TCR derives from a boy younger than two with Wiskott-Aldrich syndrome, due to receive a stem cell transplant. The source material was PBMCs, sampled before TCRalphabeta/CD19-depleted stem cell transplant. The chain recombines TRBV11-2 with TRBJ2-2; D ambiguous. CDR3: CAISRHTGELFF. The CDR3 DNA follows: TGTGCCATCTCCCGACACACCGGGGAGCTGTTTTTT.